The rows below give T cell receptor beta chains drawn from one sample of a study of immune aging and cytomegalovirus after organ transplant. Antigens of these TCRs are unknown. TCRdb re-called the single-cell sequencing reads through MiXCR, storing one row per CDR3 protein. The sample includes about 21,000 distinct CDR3 sequences, around 34% of them seen just once. Sequencing was performed on CMV peptide-activated CD4+ and CD8+ T cells sorted from blood, taken at five time points, pooled. The receptors derive from a female donor who had a heart transplant and CMV viremia. Each CDR3 is given with its conserved first and last residue. The D gene is left open where the match is weak. Size values are once, few and many counts, or a class for expanded clones, and some rows have none.

clone_size	d_call	v_call	j_call	cdr3_aa	cdr3_nt
NA	NA	TRBV20-1	TRBJ2-1	CSARMVGPNEQFF	TGCAGTGCTAGAATGGTGGGACCCAATGAGCAGTTCTTC
few	TRBD1	TRBV5-1	TRBJ2-7	CASSVGQGYGQYF	TGCGCCAGCAGCGTAGGACAGGGCTACGGGCAGTACTTC
NA	TRBD1	TRBV18	TRBJ2-4	CASSLKTGGNIQYF	TGTGCCAGCTCCCTTAAGACAGGGGGCAACATTCAGTACTTC
NA	TRBD1	TRBV6-6	TRBJ1-5	CASSAPGQGGNQPQHF	TGTGCCAGCAGTGCACCGGGACAGGGGGGCAATCAGCCCCAGCATTTT
few	TRBD1	TRBV27	TRBJ2-7	CASSYTGGRTYEQYF	TGTGCCAGCAGTTACACAGGGGGCCGAACCTACGAGCAGTACTTC
NA	NA	TRBV7-2	TRBJ2-2	CASSLVGPTLNTGELFF	TGTGCCAGCAGCTTAGTAGGCCCTACCTTGAACACCGGGGAGCTGTTTTTT
medium-sized	TRBD2	TRBV6-1	TRBJ2-3	CASIRLAGADTQYF	TGTGCCAGCATCCGGCTAGCGGGAGCAGATACGCAGTATTTT
NA	NA	TRBV6-6	TRBJ1-1	CASSPPGTANTEAFF	TGTGCCAGCAGCCCACCCGGGACGGCGAACACTGAAGCTTTCTTT
medium-sized	NA	TRBV7-9	TRBJ1-2	CASSQAEQGYTF	TGTGCCAGCAGTCAAGCCGAGCAGGGCTACACCTTC
many	TRBD2	TRBV5-1	TRBJ2-1	CASSPVAGGNEQFF	TGCGCCAGCAGCCCCGTAGCGGGAGGGAATGAGCAGTTCTTC
NA	NA	TRBV10-3	TRBJ2-6	CAISGRIASGVNVLTF	TGTGCCATCAGTGGGCGGATAGCCTCTGGGGTCAACGTCCTGACTTTC
NA	NA	TRBV10-3	TRBJ2-1	CAISESLRGRGYNEQFF	TGTGCCATCAGTGAGTCCCTTCGGGGGAGAGGATACAATGAGCAGTTCTTC
few	TRBD2	TRBV2	TRBJ2-3	CASSQTSGVGADTQYF	TGTGCCAGCAGCCAAACTAGCGGGGTCGGGGCAGATACGCAGTATTTT
few	NA	TRBV30	TRBJ1-2	CAWSGHGYTF	TGTGCCTGGTCCGGACATGGCTACACCTTC
NA	NA	TRBV9	TRBJ2-3	CAGSVDSSSTGTQYF	TGTGCCGGCAGCGTGGATTCTTCTAGCACAGGTACGCAGTATTTT
few	NA	TRBV20-1	TRBJ2-7	CSATTTKPYEQYF	TGCAGTGCTACTACTACAAAACCCTACGAGCAGTACTTC
many	TRBD1	TRBV5-4	TRBJ1-2	CASSNALTGDYGYTF	TGTGCCAGCAGCAACGCATTAACAGGGGACTATGGCTACACCTTC
once	NA	TRBV6-6	TRBJ2-4	CASSYSLVIQYF	TGTGCCAGCAGTTACAGCCTGGTCATTCAGTACTTC
few	TRBD2	TRBV6-1	TRBJ2-2	CALAGGLPWELFF	TGTGCCCTAGCGGGGGGCCTACCGTGGGAGCTGTTTTTT
few	TRBD1	TRBV28	TRBJ2-5	CAGSADRDSLRDQYF	TGTGCCGGCAGTGCCGACAGGGACAGCCTCAGGGACCAGTACTTC
NA	TRBD2	TRBV29-1	TRBJ2-3	CSVEGPLLAVRTDTQYF	TGCAGCGTTGAAGGCCCACTTCTAGCGGTCCGCACAGATACGCAGTATTTT
medium-sized	NA	TRBV21-1	TRBJ1-5	CASSKDGNQPQHF	TGTGCCAGCAGCAAAGATGGGAACCAGCCCCAGCATTTT
many	NA	TRBV20-1	TRBJ1-1	CSARPWDAASPEAFF	TGCAGTGCTAGGCCTTGGGACGCAGCCAGCCCTGAAGCTTTCTTT
many	TRBD2	TRBV28	TRBJ2-3	CASSVGTSGYTDTQYF	TGTGCCAGCAGCGTAGGGACTAGCGGATACACAGATACGCAGTATTTT
many	NA	TRBV6-2/TRBV6-3	TRBJ2-5	CASSGWTLQTQYF	TGTGCCAGCTCAGGCTGGACCCTCCAGACCCAGTACTTC
NA	NA	TRBV28	TRBJ1-2	CASSRDRYFGYTF	TGTGCCAGCAGCCGAGACCGATACTTTGGCTACACCTTC
few	TRBD2	TRBV12-3/TRBV12-4	TRBJ2-3	CASSFSPGTSGEHTDTQYF	TGTGCCAGCAGTTTCTCCCCCGGGACTAGCGGGGAACACACAGATACGCAGTATTTT
NA	TRBD1	TRBV4-2	TRBJ2-5	CASSQGVWRGTGKETQYF	TGTGCCAGCAGCCAAGGTGTCTGGAGGGGGACAGGAAAAGAGACCCAGTACTTC
NA	NA	TRBV15	TRBJ1-3	CATSRDLGSSGNTIYF	TGTGCCACCAGCAGAGATCTAGGCAGCTCTGGAAACACCATATATTTT
NA	TRBD2	TRBV12-3/TRBV12-4	TRBJ2-3	CASSSTGLAGAAYTDTQYF	TGTGCCAGCAGTTCCACCGGACTAGCGGGGGCCGCTTACACAGATACGCAGTATTTT
NA	TRBD1	TRBV3-1	TRBJ1-2	CASSQYRTGGNYGYTF	TGTGCCAGCAGCCAGTATCGGACAGGGGGGAACTATGGCTACACCTTC
NA	TRBD1	TRBV19	TRBJ1-1	CASSIDRAGGHNAQAFF	TGTGCCAGTAGTATAGATCGGGCAGGGGGGCACAACGCCCAAGCTTTCTTT
NA	NA	TRBV7-9	TRBJ1-1	CASSLARGNTEAFF	TGTGCCAGCAGCTTAGCGAGGGGGAACACTGAAGCTTTCTTT
few	NA	TRBV12-5	TRBJ2-5	CASGEDLLETQYF	TGTGCTAGTGGTGAAGACCTTTTAGAGACCCAGTACTTC
NA	NA	TRBV2	TRBJ2-7	CASSSDRSYEQYF	TGTGCCAGCAGCTCGGACAGATCCTACGAGCAGTACTTC